This T cell receptor (beta chain) was documented in a study of T cell responses to AZD1222 COVID-19 vaccine (dated by TCRdb to the early 2020s). For the wider study: AZD1222 recipients whose second dose came at about 4 weeks and those whose second dose came at about 12 weeks were combined into one group, since spike-specific TCR depth and breadth did not differ between the two schedules. TCR sequencing was performed for roughly 250 trial participants, of whom approximately 200 were given two doses of AZD1222 and around 26 were given two doses of MenACWY control vaccine. Trial participants were enrolled into age subgroups of 18-55, 56-69 and 70-plus years, which contained around 150, 29 and 61 TCR-sequenced participants, respectively. What the study reported, not specific to this receptor: Participants were mostly white British, with more females than males. The authors suggested clonal diversity may have been underestimated. The whole spike protein was spanned by vaccine-associated CD4 TCRs, and dominant responses were seen in regions 160-218 and 743-854. Epitopes outside the regions mutated in the B.1.351 and B.1.1.7 variants were reportedly recognized by nearly half of the unique spike-specific TCRs. Conclusions about previously exposed vaccinees are limited, since just 5 to 7 AZD1222 recipients were seropositive for SARS-CoV-2 at baseline. After two AZD1222 doses, both the breadth and the depth of spike-specific TCRs were significantly higher than at day 0 and than in MenACWY recipients. The 56-69-year group was small, and its depth increase did not reach significance, likely because of low power. Because no day 14 peak-response samples were available, the repertoires could be characterized only after the peak T cell response.

The CDR3 regions of human TCRbeta chains were analyzed by immunosequencing. In the original analysis: Repertoire TCRs were matched against a reference library of SARS-CoV-2-specific TCRs generated with the MIRA antigen-specificity platform. Breadth was defined as the fraction of unique TCRs that were SARS-CoV-2-associated, and depth was defined as the fraction of total T cells that were SARS-CoV-2-associated. Each spike-specific TCR was assigned to its reactive spike region and to a CD4 or CD8 class using the MIRA data. Log10-transformed breadth and depth values were compared by one-way ANOVA with Sidak's multiple comparisons tests. In TCRdb, the immuneACCESS table is reduced to in-frame sequences with V and J assigned. These tables do not hold every clone; where another copy was compared, an unresolved V gene accounts for under half, and the others remain unexplained. For V, J and clone size, that table is used; D and trimming come from the DNA. In this sample the table shows 110,000 to 150,000 clones, 92% of which occur a single time. The biggest ten clones account for just over 3% of the sample.

Here V drops 6 bases and J drops 3 bases, and the junction holds 7 bases not matched to any gene. The CDR3 contains 15 residues, cysteine and phenylalanine counted. The entry retains the CDR3 DNA only, 45 bases that are in frame from base 1. Based on the germline V gene (reference sequence), the CDR1 and CDR2 sequences are MNHEY and SMNVEV. Interpreted using the paper, the time point label stands for: baseline before first vaccination. Vaccinee samples came from UK trials COV001 and COV002, including a single-blind randomized controlled phase 2/3 trial of AZD1222 (ChAdOx1 nCoV-19) in healthy adults. Trial participant PBMC samples were collected at day 0 and day 28 after the second dose for TCRbeta chain sequencing. As to this clone: Its antigen target is currently unknown. Qualities for individual bases were not recorded, and no much larger clone is one base off.

This sequence originates from an adult in good health. In this chain, TRBV27 is recombined with TRBJ2-1; 8 middle bases align to TRBD2. The sample was peripheral blood, taken on day 0 of AZD1222 vaccination. The CDR3 reads CASSSSAGDYNEQFF. The nucleotide sequence reads TGTGCCAGCAGCTCCTCAGCGGGAGACTACAATGAGCAGTTCTTC.